The 18 T cell receptor delta chains below come from one sample, sequenced in a study of gamma-delta T cells after stem cell transplantation. TCRdb reprocessed the RT-PCR reads using CATT. The top ten hold 9.5% to 15% of the sample, which has roughly 2,000 delta-chain clones, about 16% seen once. The source material was gamma-delta T cells. The origin of the receptors is a human donor. It is not recorded whose cells these are; they may come from a transplant donor. This table probably holds off-target reads from a library built for another chain.

The chain carries TRDV2 and TRDJ1; TRDD3 matches 10 bases. Per the germline V gene, CDR1 is GEAIGNYY and CDR2 is EKD. This CDR3 is built from 19 residues. The junction had 15 bases not matched to a gene; V was cut back by 3 bases and J by 0 bases. The CDR3 is CACDPTGGGYPNYTDKLIF. The CDR3, as DNA: TGTGCCTGTGACCCGACGGGTGGGGGATACCCCAACTACACCGATAAACTCATCTTT.

The rearrangement uses TRDV2 and TRDJ4; 9 bases fit TRDD3. From germline, CDR1 is GEAIGNYY and CDR2 EKD. This CDR3 comprises 17 residues. V lost 1 base, J lost 1 base, and 12 bases stayed unmatched. CDR3 sequence: CACDTLTGGEGGRPLIF. As DNA, the CDR3 is TGTGCCTGTGACACGCTGACTGGGGGAGAAGGGGGCAGACCCCTGATCTTT.

The rearrangement uses TRDV2 and TRDJ1; 12 bases are a match to TRDD3. The CDR3 is 22 amino acids. From germline, CDR1 is GEAIGNYY and CDR2 EKD. V trimming: 0 bases; J trimming: 0 bases; junction bases outside the gene matches: 19. The CDR3 loop reads CACDTSGLGDTRDTLYTDKLIF. The CDR3, as DNA: TGTGCCTGTGACACCTCCGGGCTGGGGGATACGCGAGATACCCTTTACACCGATAAACTCATCTTT.

V gene TRDV2 combines with J gene TRDJ1, with no clear D. The V gene lost 3 bases and the J gene lost 0 bases, with 22 bases spanning the gap. Germline assignment: CDR1 GEAIGNYY and CDR2 EKD. This CDR3 has 18 residues. CDR3 nucleotides: TGTGCCTGTGACTCTCTACTACTGAGGGAACGGTACACCGATAAACTCATCTTT. This encodes CACDSLLLRERYTDKLIF.

In its sample, this clone was seen a few times. The V call is TRDV2, the J call TRDJ1; D gene unclear. The CDR3 consists of 17 residues. The germline CDR1 and CDR2 sequences are GEAIGNYY and EKD. V gave up 0 bases and J gave up 1 base, with 17 bases separating them. This chain's CDR3 is CACDTVKGSPATDKLIF. The CDR3 nucleotides are TGTGCCTGTGACACCGTAAAGGGGTCACCCGCCACCGATAAACTCATCTTT.

The chain couples TRDV2 to TRDJ1, with TRDD3 as a possible D gene (5 bases). CDR1 is GEAIGNYY and CDR2 is EKD in the germline V gene. V lost 4 bases, J lost 1 base, and 9 bases lay in between. This CDR3 is 13 amino acids long. The CDR3: CACDSLGTDKLIF. DNA of the CDR3: TGTGCCTGTGATAGTCTGGGCACCGATAAACTCATCTTT.

V is TRDV2 and J is TRDJ1; 11 bases are shared with TRDD3. The CDR3 is 16 amino acids. The V gene end was trimmed by 0 bases and the J gene end by 4 bases; junction bases not matched to a gene: 6. From germline, CDR1 is GEAIGNYY and CDR2 EKD. The CDR3 region is CACDTLMTGGYDKLIF. The CDR3 nucleotides read TGTGCCTGTGACACCCTAATGACTGGGGGATACGATAAACTCATCTTT.

In this sample, this clone turned up a few times. The chain recombines TRDV2 with TRDJ1; D is possibly TRDD3 (5 bases). Germline CDR1 reads GEAIGNYY; CDR2 reads EKD. This CDR3 has 18 residues. Trimming cost V 0 bases and J 1 base, with 20 bases left between them. The CDR3, as DNA: TGTGCCTGTGACACCCTTAGCGGGGGCCTGGGTCCCACCGATAAACTCATCTTT. Residues: CACDTLSGGLGPTDKLIF.

This clone has just a few counts. The chain has TRDV2 and TRDJ1, with 11 nucleotides matching TRDD3. Trimming took 3 bases from V and 4 from J; bases not matched to a gene: 12. Germline V CDR1 and CDR2: GEAIGNYY, EKD. This CDR3 has 17 residues. The CDR3 DNA reads as TGTGCCTGTGACCCCGTAGTGGGGGATACGCCGCGCGATAAACTCATCTTT. Translated: CACDPVVGDTPRDKLIF.

V usage is TRDV2 and J usage is TRDJ1, with 11 bases fitting TRDD3. Losses at the gene ends were 0 bases for V and 1 base for J; bases not matched to a gene: 18. This CDR3 has 21 amino acids. The germline gives CDR1 GEAIGNYY, CDR2 EKD. The CDR3 is CACDTGGLGDKGQVATDKLIF. CDR3 DNA: TGTGCCTGTGACACCGGGGGACTGGGGGATAAGGGGCAAGTAGCCACCGATAAACTCATCTTT.

This chain uses TRDV2 with TRDJ1; 11 bases are a match to TRDD3. From germline, CDR1 is GEAIGNYY and CDR2 EKD. The CDR3 is 20 residues long. V trimming: 0 bases; J trimming: 0 bases; junction bases outside the gene matches: 14. CDR3: CACDTVAGGYTPRYTDKLIF. The CDR3 DNA sequence: TGTGCCTGTGACACCGTGGCTGGGGGATACACCCCGCGGTACACCGATAAACTCATCTTT.

This clone was seen a handful of times. The J gene is TRDJ1, the V gene TRDV2; 7 bases fit TRDD3. V was clipped by 0 bases and J by 8 bases; unmatched bases: 17. Germline V gene lookup returns CDR1 GEAIGNYY and CDR2 EKD. The CDR3 length is 17 residues. The CDR3 loop reads CACDTVSATGYAGKLIF. The CDR3 nucleotides read TGTGCCTGTGACACCGTTTCCGCAACAGGATACGCGGGGAAACTCATCTTT.

V and J are TRDV2 and TRDJ1, with 10 bases fitting TRDD3. With 2 bases clipped from V and 4 bases from J, the junction kept 33 bases outside the gene matches. Germline lookup yields CDR1 GEAIGNYY and CDR2 EKD. The CDR3 totals 24 residues. The CDR3 bases are TGTGCCTGTGACAGCGTGGTCTCCTCCTACGGTAGAGGGACCTTACTGGGGGATCGCGATAAACTCATCTTT. Translating gives CACDSVVSSYGRGTLLGDRDKLIF.

This chain uses TRDV2 with TRDJ1; 9 nucleotides line up with TRDD3. Germline values: CDR1 GEAIGNYY, CDR2 EKD. Trimming cost V 0 bases and J 4 bases; bases outside gene matches: 2. CDR3 length equals 14 residues. The CDR3 loop is CACDTVGDSDKLIF. CDR3 nucleotides: TGTGCCTGTGACACCGTGGGGGATAGCGATAAACTCATCTTT.

The genes are TRDV2 and TRDJ3; 13 bases are a match to TRDD3. Germline V lookup: CDR1 GEAIGNYY, CDR2 EKD. The length of the CDR3 is 20 residues. With V trimmed by 3 bases and J by 2 bases, 9 bases remained unmatched. The CDR3 DNA reads as TGTGCCTGTGACCCCGTACTGGGGGATACGAATACCTGGGACACCCGACAGATGTTTTTC. This sequence encodes CACDPVLGDTNTWDTRQMFF.

V gene TRDV2 combines with J gene TRDJ1; 13 bases are a match to TRDD3. This CDR3 contains 19 residues. With V trimmed by 0 bases and J by 3 bases, 12 bases remained unmatched. The germline V gene encodes CDR1 GEAIGNYY and CDR2 EKD. The CDR3 here is CACDTVEDWGIRSPDKLIF. The CDR3 region has the DNA TGTGCCTGTGACACCGTTGAGGACTGGGGGATACGAAGTCCCGATAAACTCATCTTT.

This clone was counted between two and nine times. The chain has TRDV2 and TRDJ1, with D uncertain. The CDR3 length is 13 residues. V was trimmed by 3 bases and J by 2 bases, leaving 9 bases between them. Germline V gene sequence: CDR1 GEAIGNYY, CDR2 EKD. CDR3 coding DNA: TGTGCCTGTGACGGAATGGAGACCGATAAACTCATCTTT. Its translation: CACDGMETDKLIF.

This clone was counted between two and nine times. Other DNA sequences in the sample encode the same CDR3. The rearrangement links TRDV2 to TRDJ1, with 9 bases matching TRDD3. The CDR3 length is 14 residues. Germline assignment: CDR1 GEAIGNYY and CDR2 EKD. V shed 7 bases and J 2 bases; nucleotides not matched to a gene: 7. The CDR3 DNA reads TGTGCCTGCGACCTCCTGGGGGATACCGATAAACTCATCTTT. It yields the protein CACDLLGDTDKLIF.